Reported below is one T cell receptor beta chain. V was shortened by 5 bases and J by 3 bases, with 8 bases between the two germline ends. Germline V CDR1 and CDR2: MNHNS, SASEGT. CDR3 size: 12 residues. The data originate from a study of blood T cell repertoires in COVID-19. As for the study in general: Both acute and convalescent COVID-19 samples were obtained from the United States, Italy and Spain. The cDNA or gDNA used as material had been derived from T cells, B-cell-depleted T cells, or PBMCs.

Original methodology: Amplified reference gene primers provided the basis for estimating nucleated cell counts. Using immunoSEQ multiplex PCR, the repertoire was profiled, and TCRdb retains in-frame clones only, with some absent. D and trimming come from the DNA, and the V and J calls and clone size come from that table. This table has some 250,000 clones, more than 65% appearing once. The receptor was isolated from a woman aged 18-30 years with acute or convalescent COVID-19. The chain is built from TRBV6-1 and TRBJ2-7, with D hard to call. The sample consisted of peripheral blood. The CDR3 region is CASSSSSYEQYF. The CDR3, as DNA: TGTGCCAGCAGTTCCTCGAGCTACGAGCAGTACTTC.